This passage covers 3 T cell receptor beta chains from one sample sequenced in a study of blood T cell repertoires in COVID-19. Generated by immunoSEQ multiplex PCR, the TCRdb table keeps only in-frame clones and is missing some. The table has more than 100,000 clones, roughly 79% seen once. The sequenced sample consisted of peripheral blood. The receptors here all came from a woman aged 55 to 70 with active or convalescent COVID-19.

A single count supports this clone. One end of the junction does not line up with germline, which may come from a read error. This rearrangement joins TRBV11-3 to TRBJ2-3; perhaps TRBD2 as D (6 bases). The CDR3 is 13 amino acids. CDR1 is SGHNT, CDR2 YENEEA, per germline. In nucleotides, the CDR3 is TGTGCCAGCAGCTTAACTTTGGGAGGCCCCATCGTTTTT. It translates to CASSLTLGGPIVF.

This sequence joins TRBV5-6 and TRBJ1-1; a possible D gene is TRBD1 (5 bases). From germline, CDR1 is SGHDT and CDR2 YYEEEE. This CDR3 contains 13 residues. The germline V and J ends were trimmed by 3 bases and 6 bases, with 12 bases remaining between them. CDR3 DNA: TGTGCCAGCAGCTCCCAGGGTTATGCTGAAGCTTTCTTT. It codes for CASSSQGYAEAFF.

This rearrangement joins TRBV6-5 to TRBJ1-6; 11 bases align to TRBD1. In germline, CDR1 is MNHEY, CDR2 SVGAGI. The CDR3 totals 16 residues. J was trimmed by 9 bases and V by 4 bases; bases with no gene match: 8. CDR3 region: CASSSTGQGAFSPLHF. The CDR3 DNA sequence: TGTGCCAGCAGTTCGACTGGACAGGGGGCTTTTTCACCCCTCCACTTT.